This section outlines one T cell receptor (beta chain) sequence together with its context. The V segment lost 5 bases and the J segment 9 bases; nucleotides outside the gene matches: 5. The germline V gene encodes CDR1 SEHNR and CDR2 FQNEAQ (reference sequence). This CDR3 is 15 amino acids long. Time point denoted: blood at routine non-recurrence follow-up after resection. These data are taken from a study of spatial heterogeneity in lung cancer. TCRdb reprocessed the 5' RACE reads with MiXCR, giving one entry per CDR3 protein. This table has 49,000 or so distinct CDR3 sequences, about an eighth appearing once.

The J gene is TRBJ2-1, the V gene TRBV7-9; TRBD2 agrees at 15 bases. This clonotype was sampled from a male donor with early-stage non-small cell lung cancer. This specimen was PBMCs, taken at follow-up. The CDR3 region is CASSPRTSGRGEQFF. CDR3 nucleotides: TGTGCCAGCAGCCCAAGGACTAGCGGGAGGGGTGAGCAGTTCTTC.